The 15 T cell receptor beta chains given below trace back to one sample, sequenced in a study of blood T cell repertoires in COVID-19 (TCRdb year 2020). The library was generated by the immunoSEQ multiplex PCR assay. In TCRdb, the immuneACCESS table is reduced to in-frame sequences with V and J assigned. These tables do not hold every clone; where another copy was compared, an unresolved V gene accounts for under half, and the others remain unexplained. This sample lists roughly 500,000 clones; 70% to 90% were detected once. In total, the top ten clones hold approximately 1.8% of the sample. Material: PBMCs or T cells enriched from blood (not recorded which). Receptor source: a middle-aged woman who had recovered from COVID-19.

The chain employs TRBV4-3 and TRBJ2-1; a weak D match, TRBD1 (6 bases). The V gene's germline CDR1 is LGHNA and CDR2 YSLEER. The CDR3 extends over 18 amino acids. V lost 4 bases and J lost 8, with 27 bases in between. CDR3 DNA: TGCGCCAGCAGCCGCATGTTCGAGGGGGAAGGGGACCTCTATGAGCAGTTCTTC. Translation gives CASSRMFEGEGDLYEQFF.

This chain joins TRBV15 and TRBJ2-7; D possibly corresponds to TRBD1 (5 bases). The CDR3 is 14 amino acids. The germline gives CDR1 LNHNV, CDR2 YYDKDF (reference sequence). V was cut by 5 bases and J by 0 bases, with 11 bases left in between. This CDR3 reads CATSPQGTSYEQYF. Here the CDR3 DNA reads TGTGCCACCAGCCCGCAGGGTACCTCCTACGAGCAGTACTTC.

The chain is built from TRBV27 and TRBJ1-2; a weak D match, TRBD1 (6 bases). Deletions cut 6 bases from V and 7 bases from J, with 12 bases between. CDR1 is MNHEY and CDR2 is SMNVEV in the germline V gene (reference sequence). The CDR3 spans 12 residues. The CDR3 sequence is CASSPQGGGYTF. The CDR3 nucleotides are TGTGCCAGCAGCCCACAGGGTGGTGGCTACACCTTC.

J is TRBJ1-1 and V is TRBV6-4, with D unclear. With 9 bases removed from V and 5 bases from J, the gap between germline ends came to 13 bases. The CDR3 runs 12 residues. Looked up from germline, CDR1 is MRHNA and CDR2 is SNTAGT. The chain's CDR3 is CARHTVSTEAFF. The CDR3 DNA is TGTGCCAGACACACAGTCTCGACTGAAGCTTTCTTT.

The rearrangement links TRBV19 to TRBJ1-1, with 7 bases matching TRBD1. The CDR3 covers 17 residues. In germline, CDR1 is LNHDA, CDR2 SQIVND (reference sequence). V shed 7 bases and J 4 bases; nucleotides not matched to a gene: 18. For the CDR3, the DNA is TGTGCCAGTAATCTGTGGGCAGGGGGAACAAGCAGCACTGAAGCTTTCTTT. Its protein product is CASNLWAGGTSSTEAFF.

The chain carries TRBV7-6 and TRBJ2-4; TRBD1 aligns across 7 bases. Losses at the gene ends were 4 bases for V and 0 bases for J; bases not matched to a gene: 9. Germline values: CDR1 SGHVS, CDR2 FNYEAQ. The CDR3 is made up of 17 amino acids. Written as DNA, the CDR3 is TGTGCCAGCAGCTCACCTGGGACAGTCCTAGCCAAAAACATTCAGTACTTC. Translating gives CASSSPGTVLAKNIQYF.

The DNA of the CDR3 is TGTGCCAGCAGTTCGGCGGCCACGGATACGCAGTATTTT. Its protein product is CASSSAATDTQYF. This rearrangement joins TRBV28 to TRBJ2-3; no clear D gene. Trimming shortened V by 4 bases and J by 6 bases, and 11 bases separated the two germline ends. CDR3 length: 13 residues. The germline V gene has CDR1 MDHEN and CDR2 SYDVKM.

The chain uses TRBV5-6 and TRBJ2-7, with TRBD1 identical over 8 bases. Unmatched junction bases numbered 13, after V lost 2 bases and J lost 3 bases. Germline CDR1 is SGHDT and CDR2 is YYEEEE. The CDR3 has 17 amino acids. This CDR3 reads CASSFGLTGDKSYEQYF. The CDR3 nucleotides are TGTGCCAGCAGCTTTGGCCTGACAGGGGACAAAAGCTACGAGCAGTACTTC. The full variable domain, with the rest looked up from reference TRBV5-6 and TRBJ2-7, is DAGVTQSPTHLIKTRGQQVTLRCSPKSGHDTVSWYQQALGQGPQFIFQYYEEEERQRGNFPDRFSGHQFPNYSSELNVNALLLGDSALYLCASSFGLTGDKSYEQYFGPGTRLTVT.

The chain combines TRBV4-3 with TRBJ2-1, with TRBD2 as a possible D gene (6 bases). Trimming took off 0 bases at V and 7 bases at J, with 19 bases between the two ends. The CDR3 spans 17 residues. CDR1 LGHNA and CDR2 YSLEER come from the germline V gene. Written as DNA, the CDR3 is TGCGCCAGCAGCCAAGATTGGGGGGAGGCCCCTAAGAATGAGCAGTTCTTC. It is translated as CASSQDWGEAPKNEQFF.

The chain couples TRBV5-4 to TRBJ2-2, with TRBD2 identical over 12 bases. From germline, CDR1 is SGHNT and CDR2 YYREEE (reference sequence). The CDR3 length is 17 residues. J gave up 4 bases and V 4 bases, and 8 bases lay outside the gene matches. The DNA for the CDR3 is TGTGCCAGCAGCGCATCTAGCGGGAGGGCTTTCACCGGGGAGCTGTTTTTT. Its protein product is CASSASSGRAFTGELFF. Using reference TRBV5-4 and TRBJ2-2 for the parts outside the CDR3, the full variable domain is ETGVTQSPTHLIKTRGQQVTLRCSSQSGHNTVSWYQQALGQGPQFIFQYYREEENGRGNFPPRFSGLQFPNYSSELNVNALELDDSALYLCASSASSGRAFTGELFFGEGSRLTVL.

At least ten counts were recorded for this clone. The chain is built from TRBV7-9 and TRBJ2-1; 11 bases line up with TRBD2. The CDR3 length is 15 residues. Trimming cost V 5 bases and J 5 bases; bases outside gene matches: 5. In germline, CDR1 is SEHNR, CDR2 FQNEAQ (reference sequence). This CDR3 reads CASSQGLAANNEQFF. DNA for the CDR3: TGTGCCAGCAGCCAGGGACTAGCGGCGAACAATGAGCAGTTCTTC. The full variable domain, completed using reference TRBV7-9 and TRBJ2-1, is DTGVSQNPRHKITKRGQNVTFRCDPISEHNRLYWYRQTLGQGPEFLTYFQNEAQLEKSRLLSDRFSAERPKGSFSTLEIQRTEQGDSAMYLCASSQGLAANNEQFFGPGTRLTVL.

This chain connects TRBV30 to TRBJ2-1; D not resolved. Trimming stripped 3 bases from V and 0 bases from J, with 9 bases between. The CDR3 runs 14 residues. From germline, CDR1 is GTSNPN and CDR2 SVGIG (reference sequence). Here the CDR3 reads CAWRMASSYNEQFF. DNA of the CDR3: TGTGCCTGGAGAATGGCTAGCTCCTACAATGAGCAGTTCTTC. The variable domain in full, completed from reference TRBV30 and TRBJ2-1, reads SQTIHQWPATLVQPVGSPLSLECTVEGTSNPNLYWYRQAAGRGLQLLFYSVGIGQISSEVPQNLSASRPQDRQFILSSKKLLLSDSGFYLCAWRMASSYNEQFFGPGTRLTVL.

V usage is TRBV24-1 and J usage is TRBJ2-3; a weak D match, TRBD2 (6 bases). Germline-derived CDR1 and CDR2 are KGHDR and SFDVKD. Between the trimmed V and J ends, which lost 2 bases and 3 bases, there was a span of 11 bases. CDR3 length: 15 amino acids. The CDR3 DNA follows: TGTGCCACCAGTGATTACGGAGGGCGGACAGATACGCAGTATTTT. Encoded protein: CATSDYGGRTDTQYF.

The sample holds one count of this clone. This chain links TRBV6-5 with TRBJ2-6; D call uncertain. The V end lost 2 bases, the J end lost 0 bases, and 5 bases lay between the germline ends. Germline values: CDR1 MNHEY, CDR2 SVGAGI. This CDR3 is 15 amino acids long. Here the CDR3 DNA reads TGTGCCAGCAGTTACAGAGTCTCTGGGGCCAACGTCCTGACTTTC. Protein product: CASSYRVSGANVLTF.

This clone has just one count. The rearrangement links TRBV5-1 to TRBJ2-7; 9 bases align to TRBD1. The CDR3 extends over 16 amino acids. The V gene's germline CDR1 is SGHRS and CDR2 YFSETQ. Trimming cost V 0 bases and J 2 bases; bases outside gene matches: 6. The CDR3 here is CASSLAGTGSTYEQYF. The DNA for the CDR3 is TGCGCCAGCAGCTTGGCCGGGACAGGGTCAACCTACGAGCAGTACTTC.